The sequence of this T cell receptor beta chain was determined in a study of control samples from healthy donors and cancer patients. Germline V lookup: CDR1 SGHTS, CDR2 YDEGEE. V lost 1 base and J 2 bases, leaving 5 bases between the germline ends. The length of the CDR3 is 13 residues. Assay used: immunoSEQ multiplex PCR; TCRdb lists only in-frame clones, some missing. The sample contains about 270,000 clones, around 79% of which appear only once. The chain recombines TRBV5-8 with TRBJ2-3; D gene uncertain. This receptor was obtained from a woman aged 55-69 years with lung cancer. Sequencing was performed on PBMCs. The CDR3 spells CASSLTVTDTQYF. CDR3 in DNA: TGTGCCAGCAGCTTGACAGTCACAGATACGCAGTATTTT. The full variable domain, rest sourced from reference TRBV5-8 and TRBJ2-3, is EAGVTQSPTHLIKTRGQQATLRCSPISGHTSVYWYQQALGLGLQFLLWYDEGEERNRGNFPPRFSGRQFPNYSSELNVNALELEDSALYLCASSLTVTDTQYFGPGTRLTVL.